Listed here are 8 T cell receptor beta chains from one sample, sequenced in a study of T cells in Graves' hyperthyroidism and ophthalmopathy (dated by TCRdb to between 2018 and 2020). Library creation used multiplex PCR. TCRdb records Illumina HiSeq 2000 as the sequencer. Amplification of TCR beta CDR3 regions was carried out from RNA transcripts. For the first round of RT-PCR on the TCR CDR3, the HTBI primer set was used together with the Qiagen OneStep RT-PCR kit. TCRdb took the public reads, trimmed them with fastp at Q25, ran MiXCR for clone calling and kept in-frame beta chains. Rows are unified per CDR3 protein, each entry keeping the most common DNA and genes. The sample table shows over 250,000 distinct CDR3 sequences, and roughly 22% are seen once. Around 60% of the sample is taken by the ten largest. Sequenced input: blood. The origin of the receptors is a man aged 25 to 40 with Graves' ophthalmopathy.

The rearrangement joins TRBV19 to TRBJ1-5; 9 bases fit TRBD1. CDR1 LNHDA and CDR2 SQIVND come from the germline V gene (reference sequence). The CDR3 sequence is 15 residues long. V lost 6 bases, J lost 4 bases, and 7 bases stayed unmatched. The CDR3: CASRTGQGVNQPQHF. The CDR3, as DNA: TGTGCCAGTAGGACGGGACAGGGCGTGAATCAGCCCCAGCATTTT.

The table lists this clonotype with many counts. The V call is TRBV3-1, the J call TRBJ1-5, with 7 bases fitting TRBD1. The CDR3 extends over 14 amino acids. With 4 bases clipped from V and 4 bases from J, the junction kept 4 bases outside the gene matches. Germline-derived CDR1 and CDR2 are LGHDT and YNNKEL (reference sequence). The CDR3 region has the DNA TGTGCCAGCAGCCTGGCAGGGGGTAATCAGCCCCAGCATTTT. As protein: CASSLAGGNQPQHF.

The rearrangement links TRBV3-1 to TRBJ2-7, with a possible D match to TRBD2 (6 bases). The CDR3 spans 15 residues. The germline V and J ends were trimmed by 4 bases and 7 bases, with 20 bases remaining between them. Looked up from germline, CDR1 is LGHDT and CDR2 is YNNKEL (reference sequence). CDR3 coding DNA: TGTGCCAGCAGCCCGAATCGAATCACACGGGGGGAGCAGTACTTC. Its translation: CASSPNRITRGEQYF.

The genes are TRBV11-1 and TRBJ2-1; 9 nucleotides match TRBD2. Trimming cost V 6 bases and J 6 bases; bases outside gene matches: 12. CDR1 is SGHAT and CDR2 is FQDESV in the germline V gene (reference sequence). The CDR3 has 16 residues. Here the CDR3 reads CASSGFSGTSFNEQFF. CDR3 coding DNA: TGTGCCAGCAGTGGCTTCTCCGGGACTAGCTTCAATGAGCAGTTCTTC.

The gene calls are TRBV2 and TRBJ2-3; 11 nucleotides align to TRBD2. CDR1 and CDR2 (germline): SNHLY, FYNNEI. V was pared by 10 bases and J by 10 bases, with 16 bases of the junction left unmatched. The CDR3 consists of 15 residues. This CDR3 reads CATERRLAGGGAQYF. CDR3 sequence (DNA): TGTGCCACCGAACGGCGGCTAGCGGGAGGAGGCGCGCAGTATTTT.

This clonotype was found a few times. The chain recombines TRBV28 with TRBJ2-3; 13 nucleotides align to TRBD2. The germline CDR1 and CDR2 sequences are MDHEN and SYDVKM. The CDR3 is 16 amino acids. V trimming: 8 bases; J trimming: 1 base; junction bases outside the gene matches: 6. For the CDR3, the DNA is TGTGCCAGCGAAACCGGACTAGCGGGGGGCACAGATACGCAGTATTTT. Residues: CASETGLAGGTDTQYF.

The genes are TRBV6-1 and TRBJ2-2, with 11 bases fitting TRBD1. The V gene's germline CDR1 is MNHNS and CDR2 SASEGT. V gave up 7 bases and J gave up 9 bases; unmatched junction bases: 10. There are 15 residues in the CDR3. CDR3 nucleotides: TGTGCCAGCATCTCACCCGGACAGGGGGCGCGGGAGCTGTTTTTT. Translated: CASISPGQGARELFF.

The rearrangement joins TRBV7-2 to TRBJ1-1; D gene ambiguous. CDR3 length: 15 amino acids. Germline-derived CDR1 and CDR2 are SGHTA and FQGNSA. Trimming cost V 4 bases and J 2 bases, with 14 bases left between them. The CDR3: CASSYWTDLNTEAFF. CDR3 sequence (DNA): TGTGCCAGCAGCTATTGGACGGATCTTAACACTGAAGCTTTCTTT.